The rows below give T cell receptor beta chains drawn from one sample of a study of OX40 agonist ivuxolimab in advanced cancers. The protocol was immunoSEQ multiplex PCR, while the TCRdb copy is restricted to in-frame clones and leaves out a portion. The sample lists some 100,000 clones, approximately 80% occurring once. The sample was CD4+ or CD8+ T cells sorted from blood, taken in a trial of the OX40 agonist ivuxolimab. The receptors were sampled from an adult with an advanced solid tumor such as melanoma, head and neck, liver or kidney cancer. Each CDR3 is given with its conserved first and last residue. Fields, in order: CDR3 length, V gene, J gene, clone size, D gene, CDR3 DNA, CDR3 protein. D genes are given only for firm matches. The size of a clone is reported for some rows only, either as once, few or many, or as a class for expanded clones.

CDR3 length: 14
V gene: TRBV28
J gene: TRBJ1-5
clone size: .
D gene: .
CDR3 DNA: TGTGCCAGCAGTTTATTCCCAAGATATTTTCCCCAGCATTTT
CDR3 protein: CASSLFPRYFPQHF

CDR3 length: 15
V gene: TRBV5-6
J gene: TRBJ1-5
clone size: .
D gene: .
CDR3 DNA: TGTGCCAGCAGCTTGGGAAGCACGAGCAATCAGCCCCAGCATTTT
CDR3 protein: CASSLGSTSNQPQHF

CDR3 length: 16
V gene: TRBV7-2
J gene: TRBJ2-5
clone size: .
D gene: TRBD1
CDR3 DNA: TGTGCCAGCAGCTCCAGCGTGGGACAGGGGGGGGAGACCCAGTACTTC
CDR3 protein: CASSSSVGQGGETQYF

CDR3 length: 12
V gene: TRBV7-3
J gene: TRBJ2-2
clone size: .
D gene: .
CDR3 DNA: TGTGCCAGCAGTATACTGGGCGGGGAGCTGTTTTTT
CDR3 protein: CASSILGGELFF

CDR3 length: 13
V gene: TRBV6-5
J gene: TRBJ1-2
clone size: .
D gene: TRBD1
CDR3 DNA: TGTGCCAGCAGTCCAGGACAGGATGGTGGCTACACCTTC
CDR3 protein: CASSPGQDGGYTF

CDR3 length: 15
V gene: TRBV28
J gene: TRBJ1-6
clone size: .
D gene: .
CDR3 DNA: TGTGCCAGTTCGCCCCCGGGACTGAAGATTTCACCCCTCCACTTT
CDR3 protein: CASSPPGLKISPLHF

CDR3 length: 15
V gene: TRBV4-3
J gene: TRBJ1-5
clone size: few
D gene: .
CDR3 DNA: TGCGCCAGCAGCCACGGGGGAGAGGGCAATCAGCCCCAGCATTTT
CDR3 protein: CASSHGGEGNQPQHF

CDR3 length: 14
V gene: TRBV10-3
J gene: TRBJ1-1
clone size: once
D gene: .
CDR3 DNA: TGTGCCATCAGTGCCGAGGGAGGGATCACTGAAGCTTTCTTT
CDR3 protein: CAISAEGGITEAFF

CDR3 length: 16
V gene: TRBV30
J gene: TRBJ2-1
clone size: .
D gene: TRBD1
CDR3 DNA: TGTGCCTGGAGTGTACAGGGGCTAAGCTCCTACAATGAGCAGTTCTTC
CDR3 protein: CAWSVQGLSSYNEQFF

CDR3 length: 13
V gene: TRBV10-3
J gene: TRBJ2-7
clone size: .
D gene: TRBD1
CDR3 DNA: TGTGCCATCGGACAGGGGGTCACCTACGAGCAGTACTTC
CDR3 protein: CAIGQGVTYEQYF

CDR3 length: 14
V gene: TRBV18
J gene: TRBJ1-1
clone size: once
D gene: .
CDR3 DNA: TGTGCCAGCTCACCAAGCCAAATTGATACTGAAGCTTTCTTT
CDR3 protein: CASSPSQIDTEAFF

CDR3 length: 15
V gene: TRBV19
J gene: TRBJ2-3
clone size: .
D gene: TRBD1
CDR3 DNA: TGTGCCAGTGTCGACCGGGACAGGGGTATAGATACGCAGTATTTT
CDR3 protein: CASVDRDRGIDTQYF

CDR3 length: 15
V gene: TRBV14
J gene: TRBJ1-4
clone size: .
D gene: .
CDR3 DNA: TGTGCCAGCAGCCCCCGACAGACGCCTAATGAAAAACTGTTTTTT
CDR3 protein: CASSPRQTPNEKLFF

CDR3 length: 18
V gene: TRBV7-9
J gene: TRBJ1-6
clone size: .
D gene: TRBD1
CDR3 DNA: TGTGCCAGCAGCCGCGGGACAGGGTTGCGTTCCTATAATTCACCCCTCCACTTT
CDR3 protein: CASSRGTGLRSYNSPLHF

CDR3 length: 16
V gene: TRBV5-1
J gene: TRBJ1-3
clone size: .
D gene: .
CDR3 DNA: TGCGCCAGCAGGGGAGGACAGTTTACCTCTGGAAACACCATATATTTT
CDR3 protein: CASRGGQFTSGNTIYF

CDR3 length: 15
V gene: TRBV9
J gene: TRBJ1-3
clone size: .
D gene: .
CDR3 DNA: TGTGCCAGCAGCGTAGAGGTAGGGACTGGAAACACCATATATTTT
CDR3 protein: CASSVEVGTGNTIYF

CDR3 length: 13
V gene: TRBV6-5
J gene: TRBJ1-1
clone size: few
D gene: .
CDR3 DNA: TGTGCCTGCCGTGGTCTGGTGAACACTGAAGCTTTCTTT
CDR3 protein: CACRGLVNTEAFF

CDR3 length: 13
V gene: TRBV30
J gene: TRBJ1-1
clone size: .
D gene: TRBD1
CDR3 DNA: TGTGCCTGGCGGAGACAGGGGAACACTGAAGCTTTCTTT
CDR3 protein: CAWRRQGNTEAFF

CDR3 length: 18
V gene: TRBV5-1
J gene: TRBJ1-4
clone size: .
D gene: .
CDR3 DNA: TGCGCCAGCAGCTTGGAGGGCCAGGGGATCATGACTAATGAAAAACTGTTTTTT
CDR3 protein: CASSLEGQGIMTNEKLFF

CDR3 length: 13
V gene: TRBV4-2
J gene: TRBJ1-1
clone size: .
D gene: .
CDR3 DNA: TGTGCCAGCAGCCCACTCGGCCCGACTGAAGCTTTCTTT
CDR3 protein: CASSPLGPTEAFF